This T cell receptor beta chain emerged from a study of Ad26.COV2.S vaccination and SARS-CoV-2 variants. Study-wide context: Enrolled in COV1001, the donor was in the Ad26.COV2.S trial arm, which received the vaccine. Overall study results and limits: Marked by substantial breadth, spike-specific CD8+ and CD4+ T cell responses were reportedly seen after vaccination.

Treatment specified: 19 received Ad26.COV2.S at low or high dose, single or two shots; about 5 received placebo; per-sample allocation not given. Repertoires come from day 63 after the first vaccine or placebo injection. Clones were read by immunoSEQ multiplex PCR, and TCRdb kept only the in-frame ones, dropping some. Among about 370,000 clones listed, roughly nine tenths were seen once. Germline V lookup: CDR1 MNHEY, CDR2 SVGAGI. Germline trimming cut 7 bases from V and 6 bases from J; bases unmatched to any gene: 11. This CDR3 contains 14 residues. This clone was seen a single time. Its antigen is currently unknown.

V and J are TRBV6-5 and TRBJ2-7, with 8 bases lining up with TRBD1. The TCR sequence derives from a person aged 18 to 65 who received the Ad26.COV2.S COVID-19 vaccine or a placebo. The sequenced sample was peripheral blood, obtained in a trial of Ad26.COV2.S vaccine versus placebo. The DNA for the CDR3 is TGTGCCAGCACTTCCCGGACAGGGAGCTCCGAGCAGTACTTC. Translated: CASTSRTGSSEQYF.